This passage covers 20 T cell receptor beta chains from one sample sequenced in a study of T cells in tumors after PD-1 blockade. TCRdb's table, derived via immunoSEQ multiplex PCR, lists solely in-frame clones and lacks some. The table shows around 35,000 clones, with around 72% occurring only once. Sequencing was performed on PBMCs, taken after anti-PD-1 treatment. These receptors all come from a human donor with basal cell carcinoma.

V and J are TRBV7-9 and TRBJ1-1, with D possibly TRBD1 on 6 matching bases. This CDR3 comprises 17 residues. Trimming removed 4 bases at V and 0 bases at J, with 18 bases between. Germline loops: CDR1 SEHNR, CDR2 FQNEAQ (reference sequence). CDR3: CASSSQPRGRLNTEAFF. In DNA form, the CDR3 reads TGTGCCAGCAGCTCCCAACCGCGGGGGCGGCTGAACACTGAAGCTTTCTTT.

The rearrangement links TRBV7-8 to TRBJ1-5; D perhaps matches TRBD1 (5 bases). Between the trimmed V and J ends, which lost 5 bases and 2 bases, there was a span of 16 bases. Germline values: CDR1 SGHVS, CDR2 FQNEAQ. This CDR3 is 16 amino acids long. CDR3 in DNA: TGTGCCAGCAGCCGAGGGACCGCGGAGCGCAATCAGCCCCAGCATTTT. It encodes CASSRGTAERNQPQHF.

The CDR3 sequence: CASSRWTSGRGWETQYF. The CDR3 bases are TGCGCCAGCAGCCGATGGACTAGCGGGAGGGGATGGGAGACCCAGTACTTC. This chain uses TRBV4-3 with TRBJ2-5, with 15 bases lining up with TRBD2. The J segment lost 5 bases and the V segment lost 4 bases, leaving 8 bases of the junction unmatched. Looked up from germline, CDR1 is LGHNA and CDR2 is YSLEER. The CDR3 is 17 residues long.

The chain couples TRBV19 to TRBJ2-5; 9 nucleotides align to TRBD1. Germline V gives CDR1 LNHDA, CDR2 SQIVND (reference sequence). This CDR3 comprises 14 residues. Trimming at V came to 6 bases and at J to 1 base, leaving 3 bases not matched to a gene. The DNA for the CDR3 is TGTGCCAGTAGGTCGACAGGGGGCCAAGAGACCCAGTACTTC. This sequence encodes CASRSTGGQETQYF.

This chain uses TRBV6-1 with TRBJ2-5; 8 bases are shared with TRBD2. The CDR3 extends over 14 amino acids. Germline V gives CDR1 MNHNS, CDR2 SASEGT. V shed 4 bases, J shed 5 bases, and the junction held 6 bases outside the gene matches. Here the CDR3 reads CASSVAGRSETQYF. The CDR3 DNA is TGTGCCAGCAGTGTAGCGGGAAGGTCGGAGACCCAGTACTTC.

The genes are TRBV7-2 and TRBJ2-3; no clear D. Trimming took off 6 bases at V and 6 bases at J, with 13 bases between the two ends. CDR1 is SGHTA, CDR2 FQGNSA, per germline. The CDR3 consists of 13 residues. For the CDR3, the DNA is TGTGCCAGCAGGCCACCCTATTCCGATACGCAGTATTTT. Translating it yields CASRPPYSDTQYF.

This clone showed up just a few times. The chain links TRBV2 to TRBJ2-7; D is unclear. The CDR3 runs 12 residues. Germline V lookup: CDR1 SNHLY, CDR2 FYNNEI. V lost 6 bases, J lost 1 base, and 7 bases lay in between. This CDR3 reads CASRGNSYEQYF. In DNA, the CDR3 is TGTGCCAGCAGGGGGAATTCCTACGAGCAGTACTTC.

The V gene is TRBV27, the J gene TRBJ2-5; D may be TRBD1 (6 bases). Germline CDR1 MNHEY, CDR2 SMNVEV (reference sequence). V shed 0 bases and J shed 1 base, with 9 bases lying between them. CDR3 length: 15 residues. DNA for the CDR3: TGTGCCAGCAGTTTATCCCAGGGGACCCAAGAGACCCAGTACTTC. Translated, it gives CASSLSQGTQETQYF.

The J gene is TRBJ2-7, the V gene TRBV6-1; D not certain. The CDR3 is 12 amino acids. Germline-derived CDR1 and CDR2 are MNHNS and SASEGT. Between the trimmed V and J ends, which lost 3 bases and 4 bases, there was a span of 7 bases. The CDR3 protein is CASSDEFYEQYF. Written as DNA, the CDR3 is TGTGCCAGCAGTGACGAATTTTACGAGCAGTACTTC.

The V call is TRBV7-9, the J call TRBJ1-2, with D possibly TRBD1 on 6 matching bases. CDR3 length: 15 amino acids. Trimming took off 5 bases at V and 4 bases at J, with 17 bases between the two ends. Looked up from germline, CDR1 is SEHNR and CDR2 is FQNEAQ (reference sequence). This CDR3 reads CASSADVGGSYGYTF. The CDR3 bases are TGTGCCAGCAGCGCAGACGTGGGGGGCTCCTATGGCTACACCTTC.

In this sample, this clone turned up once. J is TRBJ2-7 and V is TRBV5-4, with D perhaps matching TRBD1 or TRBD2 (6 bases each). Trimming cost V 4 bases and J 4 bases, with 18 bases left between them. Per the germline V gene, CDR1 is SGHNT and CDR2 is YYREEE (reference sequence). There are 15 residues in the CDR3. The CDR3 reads CASSTEGGLKYEQYF. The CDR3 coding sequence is TGTGCCAGCAGCACTGAAGGGGGGCTTAAGTACGAGCAGTACTTC.

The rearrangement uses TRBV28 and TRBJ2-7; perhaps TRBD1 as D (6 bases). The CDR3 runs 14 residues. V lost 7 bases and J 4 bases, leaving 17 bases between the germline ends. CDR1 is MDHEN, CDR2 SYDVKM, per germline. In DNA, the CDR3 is TGTGCCAGCACCCGAAGCAGAGGGGGATACGAGCAGTACTTC. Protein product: CASTRSRGGYEQYF.

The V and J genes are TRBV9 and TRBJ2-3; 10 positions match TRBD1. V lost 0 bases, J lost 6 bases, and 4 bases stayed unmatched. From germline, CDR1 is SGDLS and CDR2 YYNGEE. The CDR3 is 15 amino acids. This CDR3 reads CASSVVGTGEDTQYF. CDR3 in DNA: TGTGCCAGCAGCGTAGTCGGGACAGGGGAGGATACGCAGTATTTT.

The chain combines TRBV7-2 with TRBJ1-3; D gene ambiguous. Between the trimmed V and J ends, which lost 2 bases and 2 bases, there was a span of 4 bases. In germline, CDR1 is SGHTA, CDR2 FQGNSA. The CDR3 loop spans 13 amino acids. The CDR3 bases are TGTGCCAGCAGCTTACGAGCTGGAAACACCATATATTTT. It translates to CASSLRAGNTIYF.

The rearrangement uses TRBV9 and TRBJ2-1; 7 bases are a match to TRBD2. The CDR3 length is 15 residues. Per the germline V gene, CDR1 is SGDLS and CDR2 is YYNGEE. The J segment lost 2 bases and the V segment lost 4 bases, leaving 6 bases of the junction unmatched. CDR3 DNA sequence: TGTGCCAGCAGCCCTTGGGGGGGGGCCTACAATGAGCAGTTCTTC. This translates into CASSPWGGAYNEQFF. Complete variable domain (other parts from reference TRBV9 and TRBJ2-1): DSGVTQTPKHLITATGQRVTLRCSPRSGDLSVYWYQQSLDQGLQFLIQYYNGEERAKGNILERFSAQQFPDLHSELNLSSLELGDSALYFCASSPWGGAYNEQFFGPGTRLTVL.

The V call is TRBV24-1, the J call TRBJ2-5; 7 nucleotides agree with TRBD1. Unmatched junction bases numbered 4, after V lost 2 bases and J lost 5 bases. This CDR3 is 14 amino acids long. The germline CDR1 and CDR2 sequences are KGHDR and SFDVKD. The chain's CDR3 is CATSDSQGLETQYF. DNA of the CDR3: TGTGCCACCAGTGATTCACAGGGGTTGGAGACCCAGTACTTC.

The chain's CDR3 is CASKRVGSYNEQFF. The CDR3, as DNA: TGTGCCAGTAAGCGGGTTGGGTCTTACAATGAGCAGTTCTTC. This chain links TRBV19 with TRBJ2-1; D is perhaps TRBD2 (6 bases). The CDR3 is 14 amino acids. V was pared by 7 bases and J by 4 bases, with 14 bases between. From germline, CDR1 is LNHDA and CDR2 SQIVND (reference sequence).

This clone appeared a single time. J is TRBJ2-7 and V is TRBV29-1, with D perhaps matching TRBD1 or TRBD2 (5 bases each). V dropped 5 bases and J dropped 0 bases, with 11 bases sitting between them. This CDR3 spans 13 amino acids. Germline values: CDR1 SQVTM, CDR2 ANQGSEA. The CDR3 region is CSVSGRASYEQYF. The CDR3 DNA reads TGCAGCGTTTCGGGACGGGCCTCCTACGAGCAGTACTTC.

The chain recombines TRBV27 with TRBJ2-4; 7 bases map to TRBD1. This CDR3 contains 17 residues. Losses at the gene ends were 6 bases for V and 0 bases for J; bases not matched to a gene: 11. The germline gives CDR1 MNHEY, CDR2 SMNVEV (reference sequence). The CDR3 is CASRSTGTQGAKNIQYF. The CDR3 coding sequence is TGTGCCAGCAGATCGACAGGGACCCAGGGAGCCAAAAACATTCAGTACTTC.

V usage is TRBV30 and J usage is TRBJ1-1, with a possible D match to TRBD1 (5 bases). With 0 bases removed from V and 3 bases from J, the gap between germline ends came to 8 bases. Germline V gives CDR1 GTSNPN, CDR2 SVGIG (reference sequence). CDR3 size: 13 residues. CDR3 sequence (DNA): TGTGCCTGGAGTGTACAGGATTACACTGAAGCTTTCTTT. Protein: CAWSVQDYTEAFF.